Included here is one TCR beta chain sequence, with context. Its antigen is unidentified. Patients aged 18 to 65 with hyperthyroidism were newly diagnosed, with duration under 2 months. Used for diagnoses were clinical symptoms, serum thyroxine and TRAb, thyroid ultrasound and orbital computed tomography. Trimming cost V 7 bases and J 0 bases, with 13 bases left between them. The CDR3 is 14 amino acids. CDR1 and CDR2 from the germline V gene are SGHNT and YYREEE (reference sequence). From RNA transcripts, TCR beta CDR3 regions were amplified. RT-PCR in the first round (using the HTBI primer set) targeted the TCR CDR3. TCRdb independently ran MiXCR on the multiplex PCR reads; one entry per CDR3 protein. The sample has 600,000 to 800,000 distinct CDR3 sequences, 30% to 40% seen once. The data were obtained in a study of T cells in Graves' hyperthyroidism and ophthalmopathy. Findings and limits, study-wide: Blood samples included most of the expanded thyroid clonotypes exceeding 0.001.

The sequenced material came from blood. The source is a woman in her thirties or forties with Graves' hyperthyroidism. The genes are TRBV5-4 and TRBJ1-1; D unresolved. The CDR3 nucleotides read TGTGCCAGCCAAGCGTTGGAAGTGAACACTGAAGCTTTCTTT. It is translated as CASQALEVNTEAFF.